Shown below are 14 T cell receptor beta chains from a single sample sequenced in a study of CD8 T cells in Susac syndrome. Random hexamers were used to reverse transcribe roughly 0.5 to 1 ug of RNA. Each CDR3 protein is one row after TCRdb ran MiXCR on the immunoSEQ multiplex PCR reads. The sample carries 330,000 or so distinct CDR3 sequences, about 89% recorded once. The sequencing sample was made of CD8+ T cells from PBMCs. These receptors originate from a human donor with multiple sclerosis.

The chain carries TRBV28 and TRBJ2-7; D possibly corresponds to TRBD1 (6 bases). The CDR3 runs 13 residues. In germline, CDR1 is MDHEN, CDR2 SYDVKM. Trimming pared 4 bases from V and 0 bases from J, leaving 7 bases between. This chain's CDR3 is CASSWTASYEQYF. DNA of the CDR3: TGTGCCAGCAGTTGGACAGCCTCCTACGAGCAGTACTTC.

The chain has TRBV6-2 or TRBV6-3 and TRBJ2-3; TRBD1 might be the D (5 bases). The CDR3 consists of 15 residues. Per germline, CDR1 MNHEY and CDR2 SVGEGT. V lost 0 bases, J lost 4 bases, and 11 bases lay in between. DNA of the CDR3: TGTGCCAGCAGTTACTCGTCAAGGGGCCCAGATACGCAGTATTTT. This codes for CASSYSSRGPDTQYF.

The chain has TRBV20-1 and TRBJ2-1, with unresolved D. The germline V gene encodes CDR1 DFQATT and CDR2 SNEGSKA (reference sequence). V was pared by 0 bases and J by 7 bases, with 16 bases between. The CDR3 totals 15 residues. The CDR3 sequence is CSARDLPLPSNEQFF. The CDR3 nucleotides are TGCAGTGCTAGAGATCTACCCTTACCCTCTAATGAGCAGTTCTTC.

This clonotype was seen many times. The V gene is TRBV5-4, the J gene TRBJ1-1, with D uncertain. V was cut by 1 base and J by 0 bases, with 1 base left in between. Germline V CDR1 and CDR2: SGHNT, YYREEE (reference sequence). This CDR3 has 12 residues. CDR3 coding DNA: TGTGCCAGCAGCTTGATGAACACTGAAGCTTTCTTT. This gives the protein CASSLMNTEAFF.

The CDR3 protein is CASSSERGSYEQYF. The CDR3 DNA sequence: TGTGCCAGCAGCTCGGAGAGGGGCTCCTACGAGCAGTACTTC. This chain joins TRBV7-9 and TRBJ2-7, with D perhaps assigned TRBD1 or TRBD2 (5 bases each). The germline V gene encodes CDR1 SEHNR and CDR2 FQNEAQ (reference sequence). Trimming shortened V by 4 bases and J by 0 bases, and 10 bases separated the two germline ends. The CDR3 sequence is 14 residues long.

The V and J genes are TRBV20-1 and TRBJ1-4; TRBD1 matches 8 bases. The CDR3 spans 15 residues. From germline, CDR1 is DFQATT and CDR2 SNEGSKA (reference sequence). The trim removed 1 base at V and 7 bases at J, leaving 8 bases unmatched. CDR3 sequence: CSARARGTGSEKLFF. DNA for the CDR3: TGCAGTGCTAGAGCCCGGGGGACAGGCAGTGAAAAACTGTTTTTT.

The chain joins TRBV13 to TRBJ1-2, with TRBD1 as a possible D gene (6 bases). The CDR3 runs to 15 residues. With 6 bases removed from V and 3 bases from J, the gap between germline ends came to 17 bases. Germline V gene sequence: CDR1 PRHDT, CDR2 FYEKMQ (reference sequence). The CDR3 reads CASSPRQVVYYGYTF. DNA for the CDR3: TGTGCCAGCAGTCCCCGACAGGTGGTGTACTATGGCTACACCTTC.

CDR3 DNA: TGTGCCAGCGGGACAGGGACCTTCACCGGGGAGCTGTTTTTT. This gives the protein CASGTGTFTGELFF. The chain carries TRBV6-2 or TRBV6-3 and TRBJ2-2; 9 bases fit TRBD1. J was trimmed by 4 bases and V by 8 bases; bases with no gene match: 5. The CDR3 has 14 residues. Germline CDR1 and CDR2: MNHEY and SVGEGT.

The chain uses TRBV5-4 and TRBJ2-2; the match to TRBD2 covers 10 bases. V lost 4 bases and J lost 1; bases outside the gene matches: 13. The germline V gene encodes CDR1 SGHNT and CDR2 YYREEE (reference sequence). The CDR3 totals 19 residues. Written as DNA, the CDR3 is TGTGCCAGCAGCGCGGAACCGGGACTAGCGTCTTTGAACACCGGGGAGCTGTTTTTT. It specifies CASSAEPGLASLNTGELFF.

This chain uses TRBV29-1 with TRBJ1-5; perhaps TRBD1 as D (6 bases). Trimming stripped 6 bases from V and 2 bases from J, with 17 bases between. The CDR3 totals 15 residues. CDR1 and CDR2 (germline): SQVTM, ANQGSEA. The CDR3 nucleotides are TGCAGCGTGGGGGCTGAGGGGGGCGGCAATCAGCCCCAGCATTTT. Its protein is CSVGAEGGGNQPQHF.

The chain employs TRBV11-2 and TRBJ2-5; TRBD2 matches 9 bases. The CDR3 runs to 16 residues. The junction had 8 bases not matched to a gene; V was cut back by 5 bases and J by 1 base. From germline, CDR1 is SGHAT and CDR2 FQNNGV. The CDR3 DNA sequence: TGTGCCAGCAGCCTCTCTCCGGGACTAGCCCAAGAGACCCAGTACTTC. It yields the protein CASSLSPGLAQETQYF. Full variable domain (rest looked up from reference TRBV11-2 and TRBJ2-5): EAGVAQSPRYKIIEKRQSVAFWCNPISGHATLYWYQQILGQGPKLLIQFQNNGVVDDSQLPKDRFSAERLKGVDSTLKIQPAKLEDSAVYLCASSLSPGLAQETQYFGPGTRLLVL.

The chain couples TRBV27 to TRBJ2-2; 7 bases are shared with TRBD2. CDR1 is MNHEY, CDR2 SMNVEV, per germline (reference sequence). With V trimmed by 7 bases and J by 4 bases, 3 bases remained unmatched. The CDR3 is 13 amino acids. In DNA, the CDR3 is TGTGCCAGCACCTGGGGGGGCACCGGGGAGCTGTTTTTT. This encodes CASTWGGTGELFF.

The chain has TRBV5-6 and TRBJ1-5, with D possibly being TRBD1 (5 bases). The CDR3 has 15 amino acids. CDR1 SGHDT and CDR2 YYEEEE come from the germline V gene. V lost 7 bases and J lost 4, with 18 bases in between. The DNA for the CDR3 is TGTGCCAGCGGAGCTTGGAGCCAGGGTAATCAGCCCCAGCATTTT. Its translation is CASGAWSQGNQPQHF. The whole variable domain, remainder taken from reference TRBV5-6 and TRBJ1-5, is DAGVTQSPTHLIKTRGQQVTLRCSPKSGHDTVSWYQQALGQGPQFIFQYYEEEERQRGNFPDRFSGHQFPNYSSELNVNALLLGDSALYLCASGAWSQGNQPQHFGDGTRLSIL.

This sequence joins TRBV20-1 and TRBJ2-2, with D tentatively TRBD1 (5 bases). In germline, CDR1 is DFQATT, CDR2 SNEGSKA (reference sequence). The CDR3 has 11 residues. CDR3 residues: CRAGQTGELFF. DNA of the CDR3: TGCAGAGCAGGGCAGACCGGGGAGCTGTTTTTT.